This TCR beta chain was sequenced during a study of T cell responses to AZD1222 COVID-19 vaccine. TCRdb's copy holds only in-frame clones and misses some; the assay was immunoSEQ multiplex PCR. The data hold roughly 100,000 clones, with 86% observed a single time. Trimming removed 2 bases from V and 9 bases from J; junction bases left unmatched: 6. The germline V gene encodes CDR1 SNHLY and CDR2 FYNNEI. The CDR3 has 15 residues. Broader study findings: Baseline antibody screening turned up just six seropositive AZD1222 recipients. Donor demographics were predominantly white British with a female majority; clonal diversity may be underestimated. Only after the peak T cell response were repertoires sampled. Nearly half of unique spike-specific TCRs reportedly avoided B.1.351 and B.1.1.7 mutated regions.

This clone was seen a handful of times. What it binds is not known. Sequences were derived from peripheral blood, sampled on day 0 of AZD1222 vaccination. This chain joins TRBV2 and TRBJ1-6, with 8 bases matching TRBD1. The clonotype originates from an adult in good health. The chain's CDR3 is CASSEWLTGGSPLHF. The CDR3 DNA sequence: TGTGCCAGCAGTGAATGGTTAACAGGGGGTTCACCCCTCCACTTT.